This entry lists 8 T cell receptor beta chains sequenced from one sample in a study of prognosis after radiotherapy for stage I lung cancer. Researchers used two-round multiplex PCR to amplify TCR beta CDR3 starting from genomic DNA. First-round PCR employed TRBV- and TRBJ-specific primers for each gene. Via MiXCR, TCRdb re-called the multiplex PCR reads, giving one row per CDR3 protein. The profile covers about 59,000 distinct CDR3 sequences, with 26% appearing a single time and less than 8% taken by the ten largest. The starting material was PBMCs, obtained before or after stereotactic body radiation therapy (not recorded which). These receptors were collected from a donor aged 50 or older with non-small cell lung cancer.

About this clonotype: It differs at one base from a far larger clone, so likely a read error. The chain couples TRBV6-2 or TRBV6-3 to TRBJ2-7; 13 bases are shared with TRBD2. Germline assignment: CDR1 MNHEY and CDR2 SVGEGT. The CDR3 sequence is 20 residues long. Trimming at V came to 6 bases and at J to 7 bases, leaving 24 bases not matched to a gene. In DNA, the CDR3 is TGTGCCAGCAGCAAATTCCCCGGGACTAGCGGGGAAAGCTCCTACAATGAGCAGTACTTC. Its protein product is CASSKFPGTSGESSYNEQYF.

This clonotype appeared many times. This chain joins TRBV20-1 and TRBJ2-7, with a weak D call TRBD1 (6 bases). Germline V gives CDR1 DFQATT, CDR2 SNEGSKA (reference sequence). CDR3 size: 14 residues. The V gene lost 6 bases and the J gene lost 5 bases, with 20 bases spanning the gap. CDR3 loop: CSARRPGAKDEQYF. CDR3 in DNA: TGCAGTGCCCGGCGACCAGGGGCAAAAGACGAGCAGTACTTC.

About this clonotype itself: Sequence at one end of the junction differs from germline and may be a read error. The rearrangement links TRBV5-1 to TRBJ2-2; 7 bases map to TRBD1. CDR1 is SGHRS, CDR2 YFSETQ, per germline. The CDR3 extends over 17 amino acids. Written as DNA, the CDR3 is TGCGCCAGCAGCTTCACAGTCGGGACAGTCAACACCGGGAAGCTGTTTTTT. Amino acids: CASSFTVGTVNTGKLFF.

This clonotype was picked up many times. The J gene is TRBJ1-4, the V gene TRBV6-1, with D perhaps TRBD1 (5 bases). The CDR3 runs to 13 residues. From germline, CDR1 is MNHNS and CDR2 SASEGT. Between the trimmed V and J ends, which lost 8 bases and 4 bases, there was a span of 11 bases. The DNA for the CDR3 is TGTGCCAGCCGGGACTCCCTTAATGAAAAACTGTTTTTT. Its translation: CASRDSLNEKLFF.

This clonotype occurred a few times. The gene calls are TRBV20-1 and TRBJ2-4; a weak D match, TRBD1 (6 bases). Germline CDR1 DFQATT, CDR2 SNEGSKA (reference sequence). Trimming removed 6 bases at V and 7 bases at J, with 16 bases between. The CDR3 totals 13 residues. The CDR3 nucleotides read TGCAGTGCCACCCCGGACAGTGGGAACATTCAGTACTTC. Its translation is CSATPDSGNIQYF.

This clonotype has just one count. A read error may produce the germline difference seen at one junction end. The chain couples TRBV6-1 to TRBJ1-1; possibly TRBD1 for D (6 bases). The CDR3 spans 16 residues. Germline lookup yields CDR1 MNHNS and CDR2 SASEGT. CDR3 nucleotides: TGTGCCAGCAGCTACGCTGGACAGTTGACGAACACTGGAGCTTTCTTT. Its protein product is CASSYAGQLTNTGAFF.

This clonotype was seen many times. The chain recombines TRBV4-3 with TRBJ1-6, with D uncertain. From germline, CDR1 is LGHNA and CDR2 YSLEER. Trimming shortened V by 1 base and J by 3 bases, and 7 bases separated the two germline ends. The CDR3 contains 15 residues. The CDR3 coding sequence is TGCGCCAGCAGCCAAGGGGTGCTCTATAATTCACCCCTCCACTTT. It yields the protein CASSQGVLYNSPLHF.

In the case of this clonotype: This may be a read error, as it is one base from a much larger clone. Since the CDR3 does not end with the conserved phenylalanine or tryptophan, this likely comes from a read error. The chain carries TRBV6-5 and TRBJ1-6; no clear D gene. CDR3 size: 12 residues. Per germline, CDR1 MNHEY and CDR2 SVGAGI. Trimming pared 0 bases from V and 11 bases from J, leaving 5 bases between. Here the CDR3 reads CASSYSNPPLHL. CDR3 DNA sequence: TGTGCCAGCAGTTACTCCAATCCACCCCTCCACCTT.